These 22 T cell receptor beta chains came from one sample sequenced in a study of neurological immune-mediated disorders. MiXCR, run by TCRdb on the 5' RACE reads, gives a single entry per CDR3 protein. The sample shows some 34,000 distinct CDR3 sequences, roughly 1.6% of them seen only once. Sequenced input: PBMCs. The receptor source for this set is a woman aged 25 to 45 with multiple sclerosis.

This clonotype was seen at least ten times. The chain joins TRBV5-1 to TRBJ2-1; TRBD2 aligns across 8 bases. Germline CDR1 reads SGHRS; CDR2 reads YFSETQ. V shed 5 bases, J shed 8 bases, and the junction held 12 bases outside the gene matches. The CDR3 loop spans 15 amino acids. The CDR3 protein is CASRRTGGADYEQFF. DNA for the CDR3: TGCGCCAGCAGACGAACCGGGGGGGCGGATTATGAGCAGTTCTTC.

This clonotype was counted ten times or more. This chain links TRBV20-1 with TRBJ1-1; D remains unclear. The CDR3 extends over 13 amino acids. Germline V CDR1 and CDR2: DFQATT, SNEGSKA (reference sequence). Trimming cost V 0 bases and J 0 bases, with 5 bases left between them. The CDR3 here is CSARDPVNTEAFF. The CDR3 region has the DNA TGCAGTGCTAGAGATCCGGTGAACACTGAAGCTTTCTTT.

This clonotype was counted at least ten times. The genes are TRBV20-1 and TRBJ2-5; D is unclear. CDR1 is DFQATT and CDR2 is SNEGSKA in the germline V gene (reference sequence). The CDR3 sequence is 15 residues long. Trimming left V 1 base short and J 2 bases short, with 14 bases between. The CDR3 nucleotides read TGCAGTGCTAGAGCAGGCTGGTTAGGACAAGAGACCCAGTACTTC. Its protein is CSARAGWLGQETQYF.

This clonotype occurred once. The chain carries TRBV11-2 and TRBJ2-7; D is unresolved. The CDR3 extends over 14 amino acids. Looked up from germline, CDR1 is SGHAT and CDR2 is FQNNGV. V was clipped by 5 bases and J by 2 bases, with 13 bases between them. CDR3 DNA: TGTGCCAGCAGCCTAGTGGGGTCCACCTACGAGCAGTACTTC. Encoded protein: CASSLVGSTYEQYF.

This clonotype was detected ten times or more. This sequence joins TRBV7-6 and TRBJ2-3; D gene ambiguous. V was shortened by 1 base and J by 4 bases, with 15 bases between the two germline ends. In germline, CDR1 is SGHVS, CDR2 FNYEAQ. CDR3 length: 16 residues. CDR3 DNA: TGTGCCAGCAGCTTAGGTGGGTGGGCACAAGCAGATACGCAGTATTTT. The encoded protein is CASSLGGWAQADTQYF. The full variable domain, completed using reference TRBV7-6 and TRBJ2-3, is GAGVSQSPRYKVTKRGQDVALRCDPISGHVSLYWYRQALGQGPEFLTYFNYEAQQDKSGLPNDRFSAERPEGSISTLTIQRTEQRDSAMYRCASSLGGWAQADTQYFGPGTRLTVL.

There are many counts of this clonotype. This sequence joins TRBV5-1 and TRBJ1-4, with TRBD1 matching over 7 bases. The germline V gene has CDR1 SGHRS and CDR2 YFSETQ. This CDR3 comprises 13 residues. V was clipped by 4 bases and J by 8 bases; unmatched bases: 5. The CDR3 region is CASSPVDREKLFF. DNA for the CDR3: TGCGCCAGCAGCCCCGTGGACAGGGAAAAACTGTTTTTT.

This clonotype was counted ten times or more. The V call is TRBV20-1, the J call TRBJ1-1, with no clear D. CDR1 and CDR2 (germline): DFQATT, SNEGSKA (reference sequence). With 5 bases removed from V and 6 bases from J, the gap between germline ends came to 25 bases. The CDR3 has 16 residues. The CDR3 here is CSAARPPGQTNAEAFF. DNA for the CDR3: TGCAGTGCTGCCCGGCCCCCGGGCCAAACAAACGCTGAAGCTTTCTTT.

This clonotype was detected ten times or more. This chain links TRBV5-1 with TRBJ1-4; perhaps TRBD1 as D (5 bases). The CDR3 sequence is 13 residues long. The V and J ends lost 4 bases and 10 bases respectively, with 14 bases between them. Germline V gene data show CDR1 as SGHRS and CDR2 as YFSETQ. The CDR3 region has the DNA TGCGCCAGCAGCGGGGGGTCGGGGCGAAAACTGTTTTTT. Encoded protein: CASSGGSGRKLFF.

This clonotype was seen at least ten times. This chain connects TRBV3-1 to TRBJ1-2; 10 bases are shared with TRBD1. V dropped 4 bases and J dropped 4; count of bases not matched to a gene: 3. There are 14 residues in the CDR3. Germline CDR1 and CDR2: LGHDT and YNNKEL (reference sequence). The CDR3 DNA reads TGTGCCAGCAGCCGACAGGGGGCTCTCTATGGCTACACCTTC. Translating it yields CASSRQGALYGYTF.

Many counts were recorded for this clonotype. The chain joins TRBV12-3 or TRBV12-4 to TRBJ1-6; a weak D match, TRBD1 (6 bases). Trimming took 4 bases from V and 7 from J, leaving 8 bases between them. The CDR3 covers 13 residues. The CDR3 DNA reads TGTGCCAGCAGTTCTACAGGGAATTCACCCCTCCACTTT. Amino acid sequence: CASSSTGNSPLHF.

This clonotype was seen ten or more times. The V and J genes are TRBV5-1 and TRBJ2-1; D remains unclear. Trimming removed 0 bases at V and 6 bases at J, with 7 bases between. The CDR3 runs 13 residues. The V gene's germline CDR1 is SGHRS and CDR2 YFSETQ. Here the CDR3 reads CASSLGFVNEQFF. CDR3 DNA sequence: TGCGCCAGCAGCTTGGGGTTTGTCAATGAGCAGTTCTTC.

This clonotype was picked up many times. The chain uses TRBV20-1 and TRBJ2-3; D unclear. The CDR3 is 16 residues long. V lost 0 bases, J lost 0 bases, and 13 bases lay in between. The germline CDR1 and CDR2 sequences are DFQATT and SNEGSKA (reference sequence). The CDR3 loop reads CSARDPRVPSTDTQYF. The CDR3, as DNA: TGCAGTGCTAGAGATCCCCGTGTTCCTAGCACAGATACGCAGTATTTT.

This clonotype was counted at least ten times. V is TRBV29-1 and J is TRBJ1-5; 8 bases align to TRBD1. The ends lost 4 bases at V and 5 bases at J; junction bases unmatched: 4. The germline V gene encodes CDR1 SQVTM and CDR2 ANQGSEA. CDR3 length: 13 amino acids. This chain's CDR3 is CSVAQGADQPQHF. The CDR3 nucleotides are TGCAGCGTTGCGCAGGGGGCGGATCAGCCCCAGCATTTT.

This clonotype was counted ten times or more. The chain recombines TRBV29-1 with TRBJ1-1; 7 bases are shared with TRBD1. Germline loops: CDR1 SQVTM, CDR2 ANQGSEA. CDR3 length: 9 residues. V was pared by 6 bases and J by 13 bases, with 5 bases of the junction left unmatched. For the CDR3, the DNA is TGCAGCGTCGACAGGGAGGGTTTCTTT. This translates into CSVDREGFF.

This clonotype was seen more than once but under ten times. The CDR3 does not close with the conserved phenylalanine or tryptophan, likely indicating a read error. This chain uses TRBV29-1 with TRBJ2-7, with D maybe TRBD1 (6 bases). V was shortened by 5 bases and J by 3 bases, with 14 bases between the two germline ends. The CDR3 consists of 13 residues. Per germline, CDR1 SQVTM and CDR2 ANQGSEA. For the CDR3, the DNA is TGCAGCGTTAGCAGGGGACCCCTCTACGAGCAGTACAAC. Translating it yields CSVSRGPLYEQYN.

This clonotype was picked up many times. J is TRBJ2-1 and V is TRBV5-1; maybe TRBD1 (6 bases). There are 16 residues in the CDR3. Germline loops: CDR1 SGHRS, CDR2 YFSETQ. Trimming took 2 bases from V and 0 from J, leaving 12 bases between them. This CDR3 is CASSLQGLGSYNEQFF. The CDR3 bases are TGCGCCAGCAGCTTACAGGGTTTAGGCTCCTACAATGAGCAGTTCTTC.

The table lists this clonotype with many counts. This chain uses TRBV7-8 with TRBJ2-3; 10 bases map to TRBD2. This CDR3 is 16 amino acids long. CDR1 is SGHVS, CDR2 FQNEAQ, per germline. The V segment lost 5 bases and the J segment 9 bases; nucleotides outside the gene matches: 14. The CDR3 loop is CASSPRQSGGAETQYF. CDR3 sequence (DNA): TGTGCCAGCAGCCCCCGGCAGAGCGGGGGGGCCGAGACGCAGTATTTT.

This clonotype was picked up many times. In nucleotides, the CDR3 is TGCAGTGCTAGAGCCGACAGGGGGCGTGACACCGGGGAGCTGTTTTTT. It specifies CSARADRGRDTGELFF. The rearrangement uses TRBV20-1 and TRBJ2-2, with TRBD1 matching 10 bases. CDR1 and CDR2 (germline): DFQATT, SNEGSKA (reference sequence). The CDR3 is made up of 16 amino acids. V lost 1 base and J lost 3; bases outside the gene matches: 5.

The table lists this clonotype with many counts. The chain has TRBV7-3 and TRBJ2-3; D unclear. The CDR3 is made up of 13 amino acids. CDR1 is SGHTA and CDR2 is FQGTGA in the germline V gene. The V gene lost 5 bases and the J gene lost 6 bases, with 12 bases spanning the gap. As DNA, the CDR3 is TGTGCCAGCAGCCAAGGTTCGTGGGATACGCAGTATTTT. This sequence encodes CASSQGSWDTQYF. Full variable domain (outside the CDR3, taken from reference TRBV7-3 and TRBJ2-3): GAGVSQTPSNKVTEKGKYVELRCDPISGHTALYWYRQSLGQGPEFLIYFQGTGAADDSGLPNDRFFAVRPEGSVSTLKIQRTERGDSAVYLCASSQGSWDTQYFGPGTRLTVL.

This clonotype was observed many times. This chain links TRBV5-1 with TRBJ1-1; D unresolved. Trimming took off 1 base at V and 5 bases at J, with 0 bases between the two ends. The germline CDR1 and CDR2 sequences are SGHRS and YFSETQ. This CDR3 contains 10 residues. CDR3 protein: CASSLTEAFF. The CDR3 DNA sequence: TGCGCCAGCAGCTTGACTGAAGCTTTCTTT.

At least ten counts were recorded for this clonotype. The chain is built from TRBV20-1 and TRBJ2-2; TRBD1 matches 12 bases. This CDR3 comprises 15 residues. Germline CDR1 is DFQATT and CDR2 is SNEGSKA (reference sequence). After removal of 3 bases from V and 7 bases from J, the junction contained 6 bases not matched to a gene. Here the CDR3 reads CSARGQGANGGELFF. In nucleotides, the CDR3 is TGCAGTGCTAGGGGACAGGGGGCAAATGGCGGGGAGCTGTTTTTT.

This clonotype has a count of ten or more. The gene calls are TRBV20-1 and TRBJ2-3, with no clear D. CDR3 size: 11 residues. Germline CDR1 DFQATT, CDR2 SNEGSKA (reference sequence). Trimming shortened V by 6 bases and J by 2 bases, and 6 bases separated the two germline ends. CDR3: CSASHTDTQYF. The CDR3 bases are TGCAGTGCCTCGCACACAGATACGCAGTATTTT.